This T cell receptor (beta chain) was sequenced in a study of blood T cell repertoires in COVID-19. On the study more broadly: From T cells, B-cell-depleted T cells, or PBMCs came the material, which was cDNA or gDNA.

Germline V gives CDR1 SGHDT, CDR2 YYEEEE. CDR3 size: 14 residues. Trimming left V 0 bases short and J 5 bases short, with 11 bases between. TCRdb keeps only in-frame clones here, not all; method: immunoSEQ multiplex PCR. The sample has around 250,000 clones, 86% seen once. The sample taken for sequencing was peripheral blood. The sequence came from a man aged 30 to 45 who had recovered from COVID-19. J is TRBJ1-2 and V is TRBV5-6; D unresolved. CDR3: CASSLGRWAYGYTF. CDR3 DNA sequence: TGTGCCAGCAGCTTGGGCCGGTGGGCATATGGCTACACCTTC.